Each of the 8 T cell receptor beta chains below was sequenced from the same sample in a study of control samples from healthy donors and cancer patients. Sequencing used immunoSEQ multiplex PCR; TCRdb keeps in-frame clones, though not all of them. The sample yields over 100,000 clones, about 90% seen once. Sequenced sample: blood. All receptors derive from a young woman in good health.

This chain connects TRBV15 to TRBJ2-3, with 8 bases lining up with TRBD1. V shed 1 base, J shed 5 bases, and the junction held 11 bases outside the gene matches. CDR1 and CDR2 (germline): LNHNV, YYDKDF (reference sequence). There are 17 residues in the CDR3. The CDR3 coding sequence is TGTGCCACCAGCAGAGGAGTTCCGGGACAGGCATTAGATACGCAGTATTTT. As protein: CATSRGVPGQALDTQYF.

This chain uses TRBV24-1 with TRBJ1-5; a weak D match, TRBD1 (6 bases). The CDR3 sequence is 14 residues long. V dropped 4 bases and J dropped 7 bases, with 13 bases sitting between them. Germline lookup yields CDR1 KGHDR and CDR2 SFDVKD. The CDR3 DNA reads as TGTGCCACCAGTGACCGACAGGCCGAACAGCCCCAGCATTTT. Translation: CATSDRQAEQPQHF.

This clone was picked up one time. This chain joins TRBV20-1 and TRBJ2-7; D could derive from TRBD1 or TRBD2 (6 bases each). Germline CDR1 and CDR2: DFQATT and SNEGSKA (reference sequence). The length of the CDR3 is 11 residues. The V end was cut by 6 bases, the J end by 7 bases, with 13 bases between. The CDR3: CSARGPGEQYF. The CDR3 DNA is TGCAGTGCCCGGGGGCCGGGGGAGCAGTACTTC.

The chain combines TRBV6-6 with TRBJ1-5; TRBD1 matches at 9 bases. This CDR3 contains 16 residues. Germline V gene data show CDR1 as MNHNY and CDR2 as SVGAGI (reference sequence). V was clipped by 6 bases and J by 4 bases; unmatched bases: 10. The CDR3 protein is CASRPSTGGENQPQHF. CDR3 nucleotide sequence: TGTGCCAGCAGGCCGTCGACAGGGGGTGAGAATCAGCCCCAGCATTTT.

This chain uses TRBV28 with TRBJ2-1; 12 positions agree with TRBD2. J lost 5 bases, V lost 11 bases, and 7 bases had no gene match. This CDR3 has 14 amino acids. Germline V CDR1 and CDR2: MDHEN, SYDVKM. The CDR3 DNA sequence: TGTGCCCTCCAAACTAGCGGGGGGAACAATGAGCAGTTCTTC. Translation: CALQTSGGNNEQFF.

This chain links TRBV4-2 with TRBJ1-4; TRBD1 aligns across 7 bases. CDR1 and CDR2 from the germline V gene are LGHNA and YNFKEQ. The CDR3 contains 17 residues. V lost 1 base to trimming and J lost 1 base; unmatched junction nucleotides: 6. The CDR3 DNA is TGTGCCAGCAGCCAAGTTAAAGGGGGCGGAACTAATGAAAAACTGTTTTTT. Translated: CASSQVKGGGTNEKLFF.

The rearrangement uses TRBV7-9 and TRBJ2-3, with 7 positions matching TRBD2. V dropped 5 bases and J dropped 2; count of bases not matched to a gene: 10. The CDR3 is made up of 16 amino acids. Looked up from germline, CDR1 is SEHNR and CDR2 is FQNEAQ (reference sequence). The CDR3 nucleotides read TGTGCCAGCAGCCCCCTGGGGGGGGACCACACAGATACGCAGTATTTT. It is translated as CASSPLGGDHTDTQYF.

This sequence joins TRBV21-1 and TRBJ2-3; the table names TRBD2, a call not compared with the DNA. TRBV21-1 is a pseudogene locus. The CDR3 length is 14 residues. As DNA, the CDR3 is TGTGCCAGCAGCGAGGACTGGAGCACAGATACGCAGTATTTT. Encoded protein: CASSEDWSTDTQYF.